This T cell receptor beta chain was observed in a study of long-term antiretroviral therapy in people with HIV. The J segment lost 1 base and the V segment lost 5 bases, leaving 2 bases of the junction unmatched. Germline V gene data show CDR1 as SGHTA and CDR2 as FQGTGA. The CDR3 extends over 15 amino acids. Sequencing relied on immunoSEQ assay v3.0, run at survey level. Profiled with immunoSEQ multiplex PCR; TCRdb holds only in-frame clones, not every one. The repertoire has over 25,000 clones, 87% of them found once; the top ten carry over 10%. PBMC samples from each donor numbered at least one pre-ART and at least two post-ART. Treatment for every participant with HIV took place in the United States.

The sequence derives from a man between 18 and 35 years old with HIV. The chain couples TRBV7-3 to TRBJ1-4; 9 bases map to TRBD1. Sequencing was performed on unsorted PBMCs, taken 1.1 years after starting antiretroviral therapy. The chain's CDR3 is CASSLTGGTNEKLFF. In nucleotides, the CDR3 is TGTGCCAGCAGCCTGACAGGGGGAACTAATGAAAAACTGTTTTTT.